What follows are 16 T cell receptor beta chains derived from one specimen sequenced in a study of spatial heterogeneity in lung cancer. Each CDR3 protein gets one entry after TCRdb re-called the 5' RACE reads with MiXCR. Found here are about 120,000 distinct CDR3 sequences, 10% to 14% of them singletons; the top ten hold 24%. Time point denoted: blood at routine non-recurrence follow-up after resection. Sequenced material: PBMCs, taken at follow-up. These receptors originate from a female donor with early-stage non-small cell lung cancer.

This clonotype was recorded a few times. The chain employs TRBV18 and TRBJ1-1; 9 bases align to TRBD1. CDR1 KGHSH and CDR2 LQKENI come from the germline V gene. This CDR3 region has 16 residues. V lost 3 bases, J lost 1 base, and 6 bases stayed unmatched. CDR3 sequence (DNA): TGTGCCAGCTCACCTCTGACAGGGGGTGGGAACACTGAAGCTTTCTTT. It specifies CASSPLTGGGNTEAFF.

V and J are TRBV20-1 and TRBJ2-3; the match to TRBD1 covers 7 bases. This CDR3 region has 15 residues. V lost 5 bases and J lost 4; bases outside the gene matches: 12. Per the germline V gene, CDR1 is DFQATT and CDR2 is SNEGSKA (reference sequence). The CDR3 reads CSAPATDRDPDTQYF. CDR3 nucleotides: TGCAGTGCTCCGGCAACTGACAGGGACCCAGATACGCAGTATTTT.

This clonotype was observed at least ten times. This chain joins TRBV19 and TRBJ2-5, with TRBD1 matching 8 bases. Germline-derived CDR1 and CDR2 are LNHDA and SQIVND (reference sequence). The CDR3 runs 17 residues. V lost 5 bases to trimming and J lost 4 bases; unmatched junction nucleotides: 15. The CDR3 DNA sequence: TGTGCCAGTAGTCGTCCCGGCAGGGGGCGCGAGGGAGAGACCCAGTACTTC. Amino acids: CASSRPGRGREGETQYF. The full variable domain, with the rest looked up from reference TRBV19 and TRBJ2-5, is DGGITQSPKYLFRKEGQNVTLSCEQNLNHDAMYWYRQDPGQGLRLIYYSQIVNDFQKGDIAEGYSVSREKKESFPLTVTSAQKNPTAFYLCASSRPGRGREGETQYFGPGTRLLVL.

This clonotype was recorded many times. This rearrangement joins TRBV28 to TRBJ1-1; D unclear. There are 14 residues in the CDR3. Germline CDR1 MDHEN, CDR2 SYDVKM. Trimming pared 8 bases from V and 6 bases from J, leaving 19 bases between. The CDR3 bases are TGTGCCAGCCACTCCAACGGCAGGACCCCTGAAGCTTTCTTT. This codes for CASHSNGRTPEAFF.

This chain links TRBV7-2 with TRBJ2-3; a weak D match, TRBD2 (5 bases). The CDR3 runs to 15 residues. Between the trimmed V and J ends, which lost 1 base and 1 base, there was a span of 9 bases. Germline values: CDR1 SGHTA, CDR2 FQGNSA. The CDR3 is CASSLGGWGTDTQYF. The CDR3 region has the DNA TGTGCCAGCAGCTTAGGAGGGTGGGGCACAGATACGCAGTATTTT.

This chain connects TRBV29-1 to TRBJ2-3; no firm D call. Trimming cost V 3 bases and J 1 base, with 11 bases left between them. Germline-derived CDR1 and CDR2 are SQVTM and ANQGSEA. The CDR3 spans 14 residues. The chain's CDR3 is CSVDWTVRTDTQYF. The CDR3 bases are TGCAGCGTTGATTGGACCGTCCGCACAGATACGCAGTATTTT.

This clonotype was counted ten times or more. The genes are TRBV5-1 and TRBJ1-1, with 7 bases that match TRBD1. The germline CDR1 and CDR2 sequences are SGHRS and YFSETQ. Trimming removed 4 bases from V and 1 base from J; junction bases left unmatched: 10. This CDR3 region has 16 residues. CDR3 coding DNA: TGCGCCAGCAGCCAACCCTACAGGGGCAAGAACACTGAAGCTTTCTTT. It specifies CASSQPYRGKNTEAFF.

This clonotype was found a few times. The chain joins TRBV7-9 to TRBJ2-2; perhaps TRBD1 as D (6 bases). This CDR3 is 15 amino acids long. The germline CDR1 and CDR2 sequences are SEHNR and FQNEAQ (reference sequence). Trimming took 5 bases from V and 8 from J, leaving 18 bases between them. CDR3 residues: CASSPLRGAGGELFF. CDR3 nucleotides: TGTGCCAGCAGCCCCCTCAGGGGCGCAGGTGGGGAGCTGTTTTTT.

The chain uses TRBV18 and TRBJ1-1; D possibly corresponds to TRBD1 (6 bases). Deletions cut 3 bases from V and 4 bases from J, with 12 bases between. This CDR3 comprises 14 residues. Germline V lookup: CDR1 KGHSH, CDR2 LQKENI. CDR3 DNA sequence: TGTGCCAGCTCACCTGGGGGCCCTGGCACTGAAGCTTTCTTT. Encoded protein: CASSPGGPGTEAFF.

This clonotype was seen ten or more times. The rearrangement links TRBV11-1 to TRBJ2-7; perhaps TRBD2 as D (6 bases). The V and J ends lost 5 bases and 0 bases respectively, with 14 bases between them. Germline V CDR1 and CDR2: SGHAT, FQDESV (reference sequence). The CDR3 length is 15 residues. In nucleotides, the CDR3 is TGTGCCAGCAGCACCCGACCGGGACTCTCCTACGAGCAGTACTTC. It yields the protein CASSTRPGLSYEQYF.

The chain recombines TRBV11-3 with TRBJ2-3; 9 bases match TRBD2. V lost 1 base, J lost 2 bases, and 4 bases stayed unmatched. Germline V CDR1 and CDR2: SGHNT, YENEEA. The CDR3 is 16 amino acids. CDR3 region: CASSLGLAEDTDTQYF. As DNA, the CDR3 is TGTGCCAGCAGCTTAGGACTAGCGGAAGACACAGATACGCAGTATTTT.

Many counts were recorded for this clonotype. The V and J genes are TRBV29-1 and TRBJ2-7; TRBD2 is a possible D gene (5 bases). The CDR3 has 12 residues. Trimming stripped 5 bases from V and 3 bases from J, with 11 bases between. Germline V gene sequence: CDR1 SQVTM, CDR2 ANQGSEA. The CDR3 DNA reads TGCAGCGTTCAGACCGGGGTCTACGAGCAGTACTTC. It translates to CSVQTGVYEQYF.

This clonotype was recorded a few times. The rearrangement links TRBV18 to TRBJ2-6, with D uncertain. Germline CDR1 is KGHSH and CDR2 is LQKENI. V gave up 3 bases and J gave up 0 bases, with 6 bases separating them. The CDR3 spans 15 residues. The CDR3 region has the DNA TGTGCCAGCTCACCGAAGATCTCTGGGGCCAACGTCCTGACTTTC. Translating it yields CASSPKISGANVLTF.

This clonotype was seen more than once but under ten times. The gene calls are TRBV5-1 and TRBJ1-5; no reliable D call. Germline loops: CDR1 SGHRS, CDR2 YFSETQ. CDR3 size: 14 residues. Trimming removed 0 bases at V and 7 bases at J, with 11 bases between. The CDR3 region has the DNA TGCGCCAGCAGCTTGGCGGGTGTCGGACAGCCCCAGCATTTT. Its protein product is CASSLAGVGQPQHF.

The rearrangement joins TRBV18 to TRBJ2-2, with D unclear. Germline V gives CDR1 KGHSH, CDR2 LQKENI. The V end was cut by 6 bases, the J end by 0 bases, with 8 bases between. CDR3 length: 14 amino acids. The CDR3 reads CASSDPPNTGELFF. CDR3 in DNA: TGTGCCAGCTCGGACCCTCCGAACACCGGGGAGCTGTTTTTT.

This clonotype has a count of ten or more. The CDR3 DNA reads TGTGCCAGTAGTAGTCTAGCGGGGAGCGAGCAGTTCTTC. This gives the protein CASSSLAGSEQFF. The chain recombines TRBV19 with TRBJ2-1; 9 bases map to TRBD2. The length of the CDR3 is 13 residues. V was clipped by 4 bases and J by 10 bases; unmatched bases: 5. Germline loops: CDR1 LNHDA, CDR2 SQIVND (reference sequence).